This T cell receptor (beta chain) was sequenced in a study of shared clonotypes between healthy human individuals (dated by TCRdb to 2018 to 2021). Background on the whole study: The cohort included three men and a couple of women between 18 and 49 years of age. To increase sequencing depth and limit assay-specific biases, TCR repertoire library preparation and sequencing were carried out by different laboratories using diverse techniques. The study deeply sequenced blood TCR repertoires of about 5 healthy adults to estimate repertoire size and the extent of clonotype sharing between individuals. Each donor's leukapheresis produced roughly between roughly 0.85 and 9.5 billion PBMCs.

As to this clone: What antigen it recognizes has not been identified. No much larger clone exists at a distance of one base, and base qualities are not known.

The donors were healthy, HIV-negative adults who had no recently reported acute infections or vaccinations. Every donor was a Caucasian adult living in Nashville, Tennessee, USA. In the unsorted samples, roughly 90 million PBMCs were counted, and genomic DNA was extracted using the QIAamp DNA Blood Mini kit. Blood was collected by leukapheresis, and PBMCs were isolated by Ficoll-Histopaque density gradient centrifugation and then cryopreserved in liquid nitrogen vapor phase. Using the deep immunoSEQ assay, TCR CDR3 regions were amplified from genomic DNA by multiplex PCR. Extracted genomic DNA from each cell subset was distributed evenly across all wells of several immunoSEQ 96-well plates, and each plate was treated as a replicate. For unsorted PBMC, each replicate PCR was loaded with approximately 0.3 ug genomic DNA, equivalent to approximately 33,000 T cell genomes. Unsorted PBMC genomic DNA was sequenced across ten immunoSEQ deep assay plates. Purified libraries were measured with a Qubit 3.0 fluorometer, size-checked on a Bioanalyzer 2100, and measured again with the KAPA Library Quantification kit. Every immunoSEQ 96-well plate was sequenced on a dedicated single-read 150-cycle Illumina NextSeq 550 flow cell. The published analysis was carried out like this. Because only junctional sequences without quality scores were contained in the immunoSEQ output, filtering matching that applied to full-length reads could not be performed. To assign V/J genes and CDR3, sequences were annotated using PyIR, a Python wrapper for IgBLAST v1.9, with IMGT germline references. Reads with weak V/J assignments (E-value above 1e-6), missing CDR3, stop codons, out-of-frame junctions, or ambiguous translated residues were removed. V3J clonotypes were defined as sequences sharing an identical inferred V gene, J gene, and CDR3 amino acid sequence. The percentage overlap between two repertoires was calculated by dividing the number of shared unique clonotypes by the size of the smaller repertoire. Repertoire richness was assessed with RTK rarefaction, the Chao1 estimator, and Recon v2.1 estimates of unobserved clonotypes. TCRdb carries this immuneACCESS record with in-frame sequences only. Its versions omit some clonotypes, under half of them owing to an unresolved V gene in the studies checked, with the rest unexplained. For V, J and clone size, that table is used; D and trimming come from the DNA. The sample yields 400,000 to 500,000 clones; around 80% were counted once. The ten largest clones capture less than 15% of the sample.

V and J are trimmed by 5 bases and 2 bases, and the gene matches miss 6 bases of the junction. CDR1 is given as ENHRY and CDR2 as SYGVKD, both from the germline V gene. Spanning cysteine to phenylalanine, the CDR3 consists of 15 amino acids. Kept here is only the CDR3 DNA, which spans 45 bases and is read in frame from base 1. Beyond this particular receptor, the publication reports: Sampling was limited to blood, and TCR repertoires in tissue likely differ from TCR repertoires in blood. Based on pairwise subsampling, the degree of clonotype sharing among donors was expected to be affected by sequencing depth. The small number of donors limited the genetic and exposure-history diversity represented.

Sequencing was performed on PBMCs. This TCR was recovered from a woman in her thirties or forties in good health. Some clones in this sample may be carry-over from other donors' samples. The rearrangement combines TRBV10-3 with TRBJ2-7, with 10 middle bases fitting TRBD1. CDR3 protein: CAISNGGQGPYEQYF. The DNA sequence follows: TGTGCCATCAGTAACGGGGGACAGGGGCCCTACGAGCAGTACTTC.